A selection of T cell receptor beta chains follows, all from one sample in a study of blood T cells in healthy people across ages. TCRdb independently ran MiXCR on the 5' RACE reads; one entry per CDR3 protein. The sample holds some 940,000 distinct CDR3 sequences, about 28% seen once. These data were also filed under a second study, of T cells of mothers and their children.

What was sequenced was blood. The receptors originated from a woman in her thirties or forties in good health. Each CDR3 is given with its conserved first and last residue. D genes are given only for firm matches. Not all rows give a size; the values are once, few, many and, for expanded clones, a class.

TRBV20-1	many	TRBD2	TRBJ2-4	TGCAGTGCTAGAGTAGCGGGACCCCTGGGAAACATTCAGTACTTC	CSARVAGPLGNIQYF
TRBV20-1	many	TRBD2	TRBJ2-5	TGCAGTCCGGAGCGGGGGGAGGAGACCCAGTACTTC	CSPERGEETQYF
TRBV29-1	many	-	TRBJ1-1	TGCAGCGTTGTAGAGGGGAACACTGAAGCTTTCTTT	CSVVEGNTEAFF
TRBV30	few	-	TRBJ1-1	TGTGCCTGGAGTTGGAACACTGAAGCTTTCTTT	CAWSWNTEAFF
TRBV12-3/TRBV12-4	-	-	TRBJ1-2	TGTGCCAGCACCTTCCTACCAGGGGTTGCAGAGGGCTACACCTTC	CASTFLPGVAEGYTF
TRBV20-1	many	-	TRBJ2-7	TGCAGTGCTAGATCTCAGGTACTTTACGAGCAGTACTTC	CSARSQVLYEQYF
TRBV2	-	-	TRBJ1-5	TGTGCCAGCAATCCGGGACTCGGGAGCAATCAGTCCCAGCATTTT	CASNPGLGSNQSQHF
TRBV2	few	-	TRBJ1-6	TGTGCCAGCAGTGACCGACGGGATTCACCCCTCCACTTT	CASSDRRDSPLHF
TRBV7-9	-	-	TRBJ1-4	TGTGCCAGCAGCTTAGCGGGTGGGAAGGAAAAACTGTTTTTT	CASSLAGGKEKLFF
TRBV12-3/TRBV12-4	-	-	TRBJ2-1	TGTGCCAGCAGTGGGGGGCCTGCCGATGAGCAGTTCTTC	CASSGGPADEQFF